The 30 T cell receptor beta chains given below trace back to one sample, sequenced in a study of blood T cell repertoires in COVID-19. Using immunoSEQ multiplex PCR, the repertoire was profiled, and TCRdb retains in-frame clones only, with some absent. The sample holds about 310,000 clones, more than 75% seen once. The sequencing sample was made of peripheral blood. These receptors all come from a man between 50 and 59 years old with active or convalescent COVID-19.

The genes are TRBV7-9 and TRBJ2-1; 10 nucleotides align to TRBD2. CDR1 and CDR2 (germline): SEHNR, FQNEAQ (reference sequence). This CDR3 has 16 residues. J lost 0 bases, V lost 4 bases, and 3 bases had no gene match. CDR3 sequence: CASSSLAGSSYNEQFF. CDR3 DNA sequence: TGTGCCAGCAGCTCACTAGCGGGGTCCTCCTACAATGAGCAGTTCTTC.

The sample holds one count of this clone. The chain carries TRBV6-2 or TRBV6-3 and TRBJ1-4; D may be TRBD1 (5 bases). V lost 2 bases and J 7 bases, leaving 17 bases between the germline ends. Germline-derived CDR1 and CDR2 are MNHEY and SVGEGT. The CDR3 has 16 amino acids. The CDR3 DNA sequence: TGTGCCAGCAGTTACAGGGCGGGGACCCTTCGTGAAAAACTGTTTTTT. Protein sequence: CASSYRAGTLREKLFF.

This chain links TRBV15 with TRBJ2-7, with D unresolved. The CDR3 has 14 amino acids. Germline V gives CDR1 LNHNV, CDR2 YYDKDF (reference sequence). The V end was cut by 4 bases, the J end by 3 bases, with 13 bases between. CDR3 DNA sequence: TGTGCCACCAGCACCCGAGTGAACTTCTACGAGCAGTACTTC. It specifies CATSTRVNFYEQYF.

The CDR3 DNA reads TGCAGCGGGGACAGGGGGCGAGGGGCTGAAGCTTTCTTT. This encodes CSGDRGRGAEAFF. This chain joins TRBV29-1 and TRBJ1-1; TRBD1 matches 12 bases. V gave up 7 bases and J gave up 6 bases; unmatched junction bases: 6. Germline V lookup: CDR1 SQVTM, CDR2 ANQGSEA. CDR3 length: 13 amino acids.

This rearrangement joins TRBV7-9 to TRBJ2-6, with D hard to call. The CDR3 extends over 14 amino acids. Germline V CDR1 and CDR2: SEHNR, FQNEAQ (reference sequence). V was cut by 5 bases and J by 4 bases, with 9 bases left in between. The CDR3 DNA reads as TGTGCCAGCAGCCACAGCTACGGGGCCAACGTCCTGACTTTC. This translates into CASSHSYGANVLTF.

The chain has TRBV6-6 and TRBJ2-1; 7 bases align to TRBD2. The CDR3 has 17 amino acids. V was clipped by 5 bases and J by 3 bases; unmatched bases: 13. In germline, CDR1 is MNHNY, CDR2 SVGAGI (reference sequence). The CDR3, as DNA: TGTGCCAGCAGTCGCTCTAGCGGAACTACCTTCTACAATGAGCAGTTCTTC. It translates to CASSRSSGTTFYNEQFF.

The V gene is TRBV27, the J gene TRBJ2-3; no firm D call. The CDR3 length is 14 residues. In germline, CDR1 is MNHEY, CDR2 SMNVEV (reference sequence). V was cut by 4 bases and J by 6 bases, with 14 bases left in between. Here the CDR3 DNA reads TGTGCCAGCAGTTCGACCCCTCCGGAGGATACGCAGTATTTT. Amino acids: CASSSTPPEDTQYF.

This clone is a singleton in its sample. The rearrangement joins TRBV5-1 to TRBJ2-5; D is undetermined. The CDR3 consists of 13 residues. Looked up from germline, CDR1 is SGHRS and CDR2 is YFSETQ. The CDR3 nucleotides are TGCGCTTCATGTGAGGAGTCCCAAGAGACCCAGTACTTC. It translates to CASCEESQETQYF. The whole variable domain, remainder taken from reference TRBV5-1 and TRBJ2-5, is KAGVTQTPRYLIKTRGQQVTLSCSPISGHRSVSWYQQTPGQGLQFLFEYFSETQRNKGNFPGRFSGRQFSNSRSEMNVSTLELGDSALYLCASCEESQETQYFGPGTRLLVL.

CDR3 in amino acids: CASSLERAHYGYTF. DNA of the CDR3: TGCGCCAGCAGCTTGGAACGAGCTCACTATGGCTACACCTTC. The chain joins TRBV5-1 to TRBJ1-2; no reliable D call. Deletions cut 0 bases from V and 3 bases from J, with 9 bases between. This CDR3 is built from 14 residues. Per the germline V gene, CDR1 is SGHRS and CDR2 is YFSETQ. Together with reference TRBV5-1 and TRBJ1-2, the CDR3 gives the full variable domain: KAGVTQTPRYLIKTRGQQVTLSCSPISGHRSVSWYQQTPGQGLQFLFEYFSETQRNKGNFPGRFSGRQFSNSRSEMNVSTLELGDSALYLCASSLERAHYGYTFGSGTRLTVV.

The chain has TRBV3-1 (or the pseudogene TRBV3-2) and TRBJ2-2; unclear D gene. Germline V gene data show CDR1 as LGHDT and CDR2 as YNNKEL (reference sequence). The CDR3 runs 13 residues. V was pared by 1 base and J by 5 bases, with 5 bases between. The CDR3 protein is CASSQVRTGELFF. Here the CDR3 DNA reads TGTGCCAGCAGCCAAGTACGGACCGGGGAGCTGTTTTTT.

V gene TRBV7-2 combines with J gene TRBJ2-1; TRBD1 aligns across 7 bases. Germline values: CDR1 SGHTA, CDR2 FQGNSA. The ends lost 1 base at V and 7 bases at J; junction bases unmatched: 1. This CDR3 region has 13 residues. The CDR3 DNA is TGTGCCAGCAGCTTAGACAGGGGAAATGAGCAGTTCTTC. Amino acids: CASSLDRGNEQFF. Complete variable domain (other parts from reference TRBV7-2 and TRBJ2-1): GAGVSQSPSNKVTEKGKDVELRCDPISGHTALYWYRQSLGQGLEFLIYFQGNSAPDKSGLPSDRFSAERTGGSVSTLTIQRTQQEDSAVYLCASSLDRGNEQFFGPGTRLTVL.

The chain joins TRBV6-4 to TRBJ1-5; maybe TRBD1 (5 bases). Trimming left V 8 bases short and J 2 bases short, with 10 bases between. Germline V gene data show CDR1 as MRHNA and CDR2 as SNTAGT. There are 13 residues in the CDR3. The CDR3 spells CASFQGCNQPQHF. CDR3 bases: TGTGCCAGCTTCCAGGGTTGCAATCAGCCCCAGCATTTT.

The V gene is TRBV7-9, the J gene TRBJ2-1, with 7 nucleotides matching TRBD1. Germline trimming cut 1 base from V and 8 bases from J; bases unmatched to any gene: 8. This CDR3 contains 15 residues. Germline V lookup: CDR1 SEHNR, CDR2 FQNEAQ (reference sequence). The CDR3 nucleotides are TGTGCCAGCAGCTTAGGGGCAGGGGGTATCGATGAGCAGTTCTTC. Protein sequence: CASSLGAGGIDEQFF.

This clone appeared a few times. The same CDR3 arises from other DNA sequences in this sample as well. The rearrangement joins TRBV19 to TRBJ1-5, with 8 nucleotides matching TRBD1. The CDR3 has 16 amino acids. Germline trimming cut 3 bases from V and 0 bases from J; bases unmatched to any gene: 4. Germline loops: CDR1 LNHDA, CDR2 SQIVND (reference sequence). The DNA of the CDR3 is TGTGCCAGTAGTATTCGGACAGGGAATAGCAATCAGCCCCAGCATTTT. Protein product: CASSIRTGNSNQPQHF.

This chain links TRBV6-5 with TRBJ1-1; 9 bases line up with TRBD1. Germline V gene sequence: CDR1 MNHEY, CDR2 SVGAGI. The ends lost 6 bases at V and 8 bases at J; junction bases unmatched: 4. The CDR3 runs 12 residues. Here the CDR3 reads CASSNRGLEAFF. In DNA form, the CDR3 reads TGTGCCAGCAGCAACAGGGGGCTAGAAGCTTTCTTT.

A single count supports this clone. This chain joins TRBV6-6 and TRBJ1-2; tentatively, D is TRBD1 (5 bases). The CDR3 has 12 residues. Germline values: CDR1 MNHNY, CDR2 SVGAGI (reference sequence). The V gene lost 7 bases and the J gene lost 1 base, with 7 bases spanning the gap. For the CDR3, the DNA is TGTGCCAGCACCGACAGTAACTATGGCTACACCTTC. Translated, it gives CASTDSNYGYTF.

The J gene is TRBJ1-4, the V gene TRBV5-5; 9 positions match TRBD1. V gave up 3 bases and J gave up 10 bases; unmatched junction bases: 19. This CDR3 is 18 amino acids long. Germline V gives CDR1 SGHKS, CDR2 YYEKEE (reference sequence). The CDR3 DNA reads TGTGCCAGCAGCTCGACCGTGGGACAGGGCGTCCGTTACGGAAAACTGTTTTTT. This gives the protein CASSSTVGQGVRYGKLFF.

The genes are TRBV9 and TRBJ1-6; 11 nucleotides align to TRBD1. This CDR3 has 14 residues. CDR1 and CDR2 from the germline V gene are SGDLS and YYNGEE. V was clipped by 3 bases and J by 9 bases; unmatched bases: 2. CDR3 protein: CASSGGQGVSPLHF. The CDR3 region has the DNA TGTGCCAGCAGCGGGGGACAGGGGGTTTCACCCCTCCACTTT.

The V call is TRBV28, the J call TRBJ1-2, with D unresolved. Germline V CDR1 and CDR2: MDHEN, SYDVKM. V lost 5 bases and J lost 4, with 11 bases in between. The CDR3 is 13 residues long. CDR3 nucleotides: TGTGCCAGCAGTCGAGTTGATATCTATGGCTACACCTTC. This gives the protein CASSRVDIYGYTF.

The chain uses TRBV30 and TRBJ2-7; perhaps TRBD2 as D (5 bases). Germline-derived CDR1 and CDR2 are GTSNPN and SVGIG (reference sequence). V was shortened by 1 base and J by 4 bases, with 5 bases between the two germline ends. The length of the CDR3 is 11 residues. In DNA form, the CDR3 reads TGTGCCTGGAGTGGGAGGTACGAGCAGTACTTC. Its translation: CAWSGRYEQYF.

V gene TRBV18 combines with J gene TRBJ2-5; 10 positions agree with TRBD2. Per germline, CDR1 KGHSH and CDR2 LQKENI. The CDR3 loop spans 15 amino acids. Trimming removed 3 bases from V and 2 bases from J; junction bases left unmatched: 3. In DNA, the CDR3 is TGTGCCAGCTCACCTAGGACTAGCGGACAAGAGACCCAGTACTTC. Protein product: CASSPRTSGQETQYF.

J is TRBJ2-5 and V is TRBV28; TRBD2 is a possible D gene (6 bases). Germline V gene data show CDR1 as MDHEN and CDR2 as SYDVKM. The CDR3 loop spans 14 amino acids. With 3 bases removed from V and 6 bases from J, the gap between germline ends came to 14 bases. CDR3 sequence reads: CASSLGQAGQTQYF. CDR3 sequence (DNA): TGTGCCAGCAGTTTGGGTCAGGCGGGGCAGACCCAGTACTTC. The variable domain in full, with the rest retrieved from reference TRBV28 and TRBJ2-5, is DVKVTQSSRYLVKRTGEKVFLECVQDMDHENMFWYRQDPGLGLRLIYFSYDVKMKEKGDIPEGYSVSREKKERFSLILESASTNQTSMYLCASSLGQAGQTQYFGPGTRLLVL.

This clone was recorded only once. The gene calls are TRBV5-6 and TRBJ1-2; D is uncertain. This CDR3 has 14 amino acids. The V gene's germline CDR1 is SGHDT and CDR2 YYEEEE. Trimming removed 6 bases at V and 8 bases at J, with 20 bases between. The CDR3 protein is CASTPEGSAGGYTF. As DNA, the CDR3 is TGTGCCAGCACCCCCGAGGGTTCAGCGGGGGGCTACACCTTC.

The V and J genes are TRBV28 and TRBJ1-1; D remains unclear. The CDR3 sequence is 13 residues long. CDR1 MDHEN and CDR2 SYDVKM come from the germline V gene. V lost 8 bases, J lost 3 bases, and 13 bases lay in between. The DNA of the CDR3 is TGTGCCAGCGTTCCCCCCGGGGACACTGAAGCTTTCTTT. Its protein is CASVPPGDTEAFF. The full variable domain, with the rest looked up from reference TRBV28 and TRBJ1-1, is DVKVTQSSRYLVKRTGEKVFLECVQDMDHENMFWYRQDPGLGLRLIYFSYDVKMKEKGDIPEGYSVSREKKERFSLILESASTNQTSMYLCASVPPGDTEAFFGQGTRLTVV.

V usage is TRBV7-9 and J usage is TRBJ1-1; the match to TRBD1 covers 8 bases. The CDR3 extends over 13 amino acids. The junction had 0 bases not matched to a gene; V was cut back by 5 bases and J by 1 base. Germline CDR1 reads SEHNR; CDR2 reads FQNEAQ (reference sequence). The CDR3 protein is CASSGQGNTEAFF. The DNA for the CDR3 is TGTGCCAGCAGCGGACAGGGGAACACTGAAGCTTTCTTT.

The rearrangement uses TRBV19 and TRBJ2-2; TRBD1 matches at 8 bases. This CDR3 region has 16 residues. Trimming at V came to 5 bases and at J to 4 bases, leaving 9 bases not matched to a gene. The germline gives CDR1 LNHDA, CDR2 SQIVND (reference sequence). CDR3 region: CASSPGQGRFTGELFF. The CDR3 DNA sequence: TGTGCCAGTAGTCCAGGACAGGGCCGTTTCACCGGGGAGCTGTTTTTT.

The gene calls are TRBV7-2 and TRBJ1-1, with no clear D. V was cut by 2 bases and J by 6 bases, with 13 bases left in between. The CDR3 runs 14 residues. Germline values: CDR1 SGHTA, CDR2 FQGNSA. CDR3 amino acids: CASSLNAGRPEAFF. The CDR3 nucleotides are TGTGCCAGCAGCTTAAACGCCGGGAGGCCTGAAGCTTTCTTT.

The rearrangement links TRBV11-2 to TRBJ1-2; D is perhaps TRBD1 (6 bases). From germline, CDR1 is SGHAT and CDR2 FQNNGV. V lost 5 bases to trimming and J lost 6 bases, with 28 bases between them. The CDR3 spans 18 residues. CDR3 residues: CASSLGLGLVGAGDGYTF. CDR3 in DNA: TGTGCCAGCAGCCTAGGACTTGGGTTAGTGGGGGCGGGTGATGGCTACACCTTC.

The chain recombines TRBV5-1 with TRBJ2-7; 7 bases are shared with TRBD2. Germline CDR1 SGHRS, CDR2 YFSETQ. This CDR3 is built from 15 residues. V shed 4 bases and J 4 bases; nucleotides not matched to a gene: 11. The CDR3 region has the DNA TGCGCCAGCAGCCCGGACGGGACTAAACGGTACGAGCAGTACTTC. This encodes CASSPDGTKRYEQYF.

This clone was seen more than once but under ten times. V and J are TRBV5-5 and TRBJ1-1, with a possible D match to TRBD1 (5 bases). Trimming pared 5 bases from V and 4 bases from J, leaving 12 bases between. This CDR3 is 13 amino acids long. Germline CDR1 is SGHKS and CDR2 is YYEKEE (reference sequence). The CDR3 DNA is TGTGCCAGCAGGGTTACCGGGGGCACTGAAGCTTTCTTT. Protein sequence: CASRVTGGTEAFF.